The 5 T cell receptor beta chains below come from one sample, sequenced in a study of T cells after yellow fever vaccination. One entry per CDR3 protein results from TCRdb running MiXCR on the 5' RACE reads. This sample has 500,000 to 650,000 distinct CDR3 sequences, with roughly an eighth found just once. The sample here was PBMCs, taken on the day of the yellow fever booster vaccination. Receptors were obtained from a man aged 30 to 39 who received the YFV17D yellow fever vaccine.

In the case of this clonotype: One end of the junction fails to match germline, which may point to a read error. V is TRBV7-2 and J is TRBJ2-6; D ambiguous. This CDR3 spans 17 amino acids. The V gene's germline CDR1 is SGHTA and CDR2 FQGNSA. CDR3 residues: CACSLAGVGSGANVLTF. In DNA form, the CDR3 reads TGTGCCTGCAGCTTAGCCGGAGTTGGCTCTGGGGCCAACGTCCTGACTTTC.

This clonotype occurred a few times. The chain is built from TRBV7-2 and TRBJ1-5; D is unclear. The CDR3 is 12 residues long. V lost 3 bases, J lost 6 bases, and 6 bases lay in between. CDR1 SGHTA and CDR2 FQGNSA come from the germline V gene. DNA for the CDR3: TGTGCCAGCAGCTTGGACGTTCAGCCCCAGCATTTT. Translating it yields CASSLDVQPQHF.

This clonotype appeared a few times. This sequence joins TRBV6-1 and TRBJ1-3, with 12 bases that match TRBD1. After removal of 4 bases from V and 1 base from J, the junction contained 11 bases not matched to a gene. This CDR3 comprises 19 residues. Germline V gives CDR1 MNHNS, CDR2 SASEGT. The CDR3 DNA follows: TGTGCCAGCAGTGCTGGGCCGGGACAGGGGGCTAGATCTGGAAACACCATATATTTT. Amino acid sequence: CASSAGPGQGARSGNTIYF.

The genes are TRBV18 and TRBJ1-1, with D maybe TRBD1 (6 bases). V was clipped by 1 base and J by 5 bases, with 8 bases between them. The CDR3 extends over 13 amino acids. The germline CDR1 and CDR2 sequences are KGHSH and LQKENI. Written as DNA, the CDR3 is TGTGCCAGCTCACCACAGAGGGGGACTGAAGCTTTCTTT. Its protein product is CASSPQRGTEAFF.

This clonotype was found a few times. One end of the junction is discordant with germline, which a read error may explain. The rearrangement links TRBV6-1 to TRBJ1-5; 8 nucleotides match TRBD1. Germline V gene sequence: CDR1 MNHNS, CDR2 SASEGT. The CDR3 has 15 residues. CDR3 coding DNA: TGTGCCAGTAGTGCGGAGGACAGGGTAGGACAGCCCCAGCATTTT. Amino acids: CASSAEDRVGQPQHF.